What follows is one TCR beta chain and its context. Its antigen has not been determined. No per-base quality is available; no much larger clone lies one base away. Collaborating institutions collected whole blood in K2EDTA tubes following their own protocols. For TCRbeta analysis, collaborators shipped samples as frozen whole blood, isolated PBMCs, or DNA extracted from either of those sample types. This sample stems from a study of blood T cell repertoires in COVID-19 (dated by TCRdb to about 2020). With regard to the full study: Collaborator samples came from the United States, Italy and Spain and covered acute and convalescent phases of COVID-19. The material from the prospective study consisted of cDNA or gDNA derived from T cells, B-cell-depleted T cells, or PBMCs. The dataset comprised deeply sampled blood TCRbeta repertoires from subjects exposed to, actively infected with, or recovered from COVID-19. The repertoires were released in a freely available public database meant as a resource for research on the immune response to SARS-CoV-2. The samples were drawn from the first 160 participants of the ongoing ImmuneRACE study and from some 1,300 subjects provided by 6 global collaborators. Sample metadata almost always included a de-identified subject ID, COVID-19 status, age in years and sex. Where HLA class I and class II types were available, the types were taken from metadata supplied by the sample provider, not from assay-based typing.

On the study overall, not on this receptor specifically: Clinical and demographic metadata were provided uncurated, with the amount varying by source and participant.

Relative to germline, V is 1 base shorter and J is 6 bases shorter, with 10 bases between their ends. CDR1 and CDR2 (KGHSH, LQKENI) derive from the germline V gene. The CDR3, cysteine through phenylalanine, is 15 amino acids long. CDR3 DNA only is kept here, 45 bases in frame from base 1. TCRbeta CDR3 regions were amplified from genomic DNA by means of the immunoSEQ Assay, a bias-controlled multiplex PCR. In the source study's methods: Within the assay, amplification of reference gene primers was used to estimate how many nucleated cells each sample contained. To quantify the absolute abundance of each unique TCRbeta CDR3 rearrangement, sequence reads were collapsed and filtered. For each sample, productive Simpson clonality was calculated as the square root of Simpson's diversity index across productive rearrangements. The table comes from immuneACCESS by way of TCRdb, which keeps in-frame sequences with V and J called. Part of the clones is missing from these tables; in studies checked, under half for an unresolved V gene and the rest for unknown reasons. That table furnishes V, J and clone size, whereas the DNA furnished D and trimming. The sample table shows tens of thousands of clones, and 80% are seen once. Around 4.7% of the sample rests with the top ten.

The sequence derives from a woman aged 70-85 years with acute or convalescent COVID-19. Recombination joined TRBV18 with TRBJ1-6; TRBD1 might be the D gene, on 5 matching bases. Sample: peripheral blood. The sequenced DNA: TGTGCCAGCTCACCACTCGGCAGGGCTAATTCACCCCTCCACTTT. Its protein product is CASSPLGRANSPLHF.